The present entry profiles one T cell receptor beta chain with its context. Its antigen is still unknown. No much larger clonotype is one base removed from it; base qualities were not supplied. The data stem from a study of cytomegalovirus exposure and HLA in healthy donors (dated by TCRdb to the late 2010s). Some background on the complete study: In an earlier analysis of approximately 500 of the donors, 276 Gb of sequence data and 90 million to 120 million unique TCR beta sequences from about 179 million T cells were reported. Roughly 300 gigabases of sequencing data and 78 million or so unique TCR sequences were included in an early release covering several hundred HLA-typed donors. The genetic ancestry cluster associated with self-reported Caucasian donors included roughly four fifths of the roughly 400 genotyped donors. The aim of the study was to test whether cataloging public T cell receptors could identify signatures of past pathogen exposure. The study used immunosequencing to profile the T cell repertoires of approximately 690 subjects and linked those repertoires to cytomegalovirus serostatus. Besides the first cohort of some 670 subjects, a separate validation cohort made up of 90 to 150 different subjects was used. The study combined high-throughput TCR immunosequencing, statistical association of individual TCRs with disease status, and machine learning to predict cytomegalovirus infection status. To study patterns of TCR occurrence, a later analysis re-analyzed previously published TCR beta repertoires from 700 or so donors and added high-resolution HLA genotyping. Rather than drawing on any new phenotypic data, the later analysis identified candidate immune exposures from TCR beta sequences and the way those sequences occurred across donors. In an earlier analysis of more than 550 of the donors, high-throughput TCR beta sequencing was used to judge whether each TCR beta V gene segment behaved as functional or pseudogenic. Donor age, sex, ethnicity and CMV serostatus were collected together with the repertoire data. A later genetic analysis took genome-wide SNP genotypes for about 55% of the 666 donors and used that subset as a discovery cohort. All discovery cohort repertoires had been generated using a single sequencing platform. Class I and class II HLA loci were covered by the typing at four-digit resolution. Typing coverage varied by locus: about 629-640 donors for A, B, C, DRB1 and DQB1; approximately 520 for DQA1; around 610 for DPA1; fewer than 480 for DPB1. A handful of DR-DQ haplotypes were handled as single units for association and clustering because linkage in the cohort was strong. Among 300 to 500 genotyped donors of the cohort, an average of around 220,000 unique TCR beta nucleotide sequences was sequenced per donor, of which roughly 17% were non-productive. Broader findings and caveats from the paper: Compared with equally common non-associated chains, HLA-associated TCR beta chains in a later analysis were more clonally expanded and had lower generation probabilities. A later genetic analysis reported fewer N-insertions in productive TCRs among donors in an Asian-associated ancestry cluster than the approximately 670-donor mean. In a later analysis, the rate of TCR association differed among HLA loci, with DRB1 alleles having the most associated TCRs and HLA-C alleles having the fewest. Sequencing depth was assumed to be roughly uniform across donors in the presence/absence analyses, though that assumption may not hold. Because some donors lacked HLA typing at each locus, the association tests relied only on the typed subset. Correlated functional status among segregating V segments might reflect linkage disequilibrium, but an unknown experimental factor could not be ruled out. In a later analysis, 16,951 TCR beta sequences were associated with specific HLA alleles at a false discovery rate of 0.05. Roughly 17 rarely observed V segments, including chromosome 9 orphons, were excluded from the earlier analysis of just under 600 of the donors because counts were too low. A further reported finding was that TCR beta sequences accurately predicted the HLA-A and HLA-B alleles for most subjects in the first cohort. While some public TCRs were present in many individuals, most TCR sequences turned up only very rarely across donors. In a later analysis, most CMV-associated TCR beta chains were found to appear HLA-restricted, with HLA associations seemingly driven largely by CMV exposure. A later genetic analysis associated a missense DCLRE1C variant with V-gene and J-gene trimming of TCR beta chains, and an independent cohort replicated the association. When HLA alleles, especially DR and DQ, strongly co-occurred, TCR associations were difficult to assign to individual alleles. A cluster of highly shared sequence variants was judged likely to be a technical artifact of the sequencing pipeline. An earlier analysis of approximately 500 of the donors showed that most TCR beta V segments appeared in productive rearrangements either about 90% or about 30% of the time, which broadly matched IMGT annotations. Three of the identified cytomegalovirus-associated TCR beta chains were confirmed in vitro to be specific for cytomegalovirus antigens. Immune exposure information for the cohort was limited to CMV serostatus. According to a later analysis, parvovirus B19, influenza, CMV and Epstein-Barr virus appeared linked to several top co-occurrence clusters. The study gave a list of 150 to 200 TCR beta chains associated with cytomegalovirus. The cohort was sequenced for TCR beta chains only, and without alpha or paired-chain data the features that could be detected were limited. It was suggested by the authors that the approach could potentially be generalized to other disease states and immunological phenotypes. Some IMGT-functional V segments, including TRBV6-2 and TRBV6-3, could not be distinguished by the 87-base-pair reads and were therefore excluded. The classifier was reported to diagnose cytomegalovirus status with high specificity and sensitivity in both the original cohort and the validation cohort.

In total, 666 healthy bone marrow donors made up the cohort. All cohort members were sampled while nominally healthy, although unrecorded immune exposures were likely present. The donor tested CMV seronegative, placing the donor among the 350 or so seronegative members of the cohort. A peripheral blood sample was collected from each donor, and TCR beta sequencing was performed on peripheral blood mononuclear cells. The Qiagen DNeasy Blood Extraction Kit was used to extract genomic DNA from the blood cell samples. To prepare the library, the immunoSEQ multiplex PCR assay was applied. The multiplex PCR relied on a mix of 60 forward primers for TCR Vbeta segments and 13 reverse primers for TCR Jbeta segments. Amplification of the CDR3 region of rearranged TCR beta genes was performed with a multiplex PCR assay on genomic DNA. On the Illumina HiSeq System, the amplified TCR beta libraries were sequenced as 87-base-pair reads. Regarding the original processing steps: In a later analysis, some 80 million unique TCR beta chains were counted across the 500 to 700 repertoires, and some 10 million of these chains were shared by at least two donors. A nearest-neighbor algorithm error-corrected the raw reads and collapsed the reads into unique sequences, merging closely related sequences to remove PCR and sequencing errors. Alignment of CDR3 sequences to IMGT reference sequences was used to assign V, D and J gene segments. For a sequence to be retained, a match of at least six nucleotides was required to both a V gene segment and a J gene segment. A rearrangement counted as productive if the CDR3 had no stop codons and remained in frame with V and J, and every other rearrangement counted as non-productive. Following IMGT convention, CDR3 was defined as the stretch from the second conserved V-encoded cysteine to the conserved J-encoded phenylalanine. The earlier analysis of 550 to 650 of the donors excluded any sequence lacking an unambiguous match to a single V gene segment. An earlier analysis of 587 of the donors called V segments functional above 56.7% productive rearrangements and segregating when the between-donor standard deviation exceeded 5%. To diagnose cytomegalovirus status from the catalog of TCR beta chain sequences, a statistical classification framework was built. In a later analysis, V and J genes were assigned by comparing TCR nucleotide sequences against IMGT/GENE-DB human TR gene sequences. Using the TCRdist pipeline, a later analysis assigned CDR3 sequences along with most-parsimonious VDJ recombination scenarios. In a later analysis, each TCR beta chain was defined by its CDR3 amino acid sequence together with its V-gene family, and reads lacking a unique V-gene family were excluded. In a later analysis, around 650 highly shared, low-generation-probability nucleotide sequences were removed to address suspected cross-contamination and a sequencing artifact. In a later analysis, a clonal expansion index for each public chain was calculated from normalized within-repertoire ranks of inferred template counts. In a later analysis, generation probabilities were computed using a VDJ recombination model fitted to out-of-frame rearrangements, and the results were checked against IGoR. A later analysis scored TCR-TCR, TCR-HLA and TCR-CMV co-occurrence with hypergeometric tests, applying a repertoire-size bias correction to TCR pairs. In a later analysis, false discovery rates were estimated by permuting HLA or CMV assignments 20 times. In a later analysis, co-occurring TCRs were grouped using DBSCAN, and TCRdist sequence similarity was added for clustering within HLA-allele-positive subsets. Repertoires with fewer than 30,000 or more than 120,000 public chains, plus five repertoires with anomalous nucleotide sharing, were excluded from co-occurrence clustering. The source is immuneACCESS, and TCRdb retained only in-frame sequences with V and J called. Part of the clones is not carried over; for the studies checked, unresolved V genes explain less than half of this, and the remainder is unexplained. Clone size and the V and J calls come from that table; the DNA yielded D and trimming. The sample yields approximately 150,000 clones; over 70% were counted once. Roughly 14% of the sample is held by the ten biggest clonotypes.

V is pruned by 4 bases and J by 6 bases, leaving 3 bases of the junction without a gene match. Spanning cysteine to phenylalanine, the CDR3 consists of 12 amino acids. Only the CDR3 DNA is retained, 36 bases long and in frame from the first base. In the germline V gene, CDR1 corresponds to SNHLY and CDR2 to FYNNEI. The chain uses TRBV2 and TRBJ2-7; the junction holds 7 bases that match TRBD2. The clonotype comes from a woman aged 40 to 50 in good health and CMV-seronegative. Sample: PBMCs. At the DNA level, the sequence is TGTGCCAGCAGTGGGGGGGGACGCGAGCAGTACTTC. Its coded protein is CASSGGGREQYF.